This entry lists 19 T cell receptor beta chains sequenced from one sample in a study of blood T cell repertoires in COVID-19. Sequencing used immunoSEQ multiplex PCR; TCRdb keeps in-frame clones, though not all of them. This table holds roughly 100,000 clones, 80% to 90% found once. Sequencing was performed on peripheral blood. The receptor set was obtained from a man aged 50 to 60 with COVID-19, enrolled during active disease.

This rearrangement joins TRBV15 to TRBJ1-3; 7 positions agree with TRBD1. This CDR3 is built from 16 residues. With V trimmed by 3 bases and J by 7 bases, 12 bases remained unmatched. Germline V gene sequence: CDR1 LNHNV, CDR2 YYDKDF (reference sequence). CDR3 residues: CATSRPGTEYVNTIYF. CDR3 nucleotides: TGTGCCACCAGCAGGCCAGGGACAGAATATGTTAACACCATATATTTT.

In this sample, this clone turned up a few times. The chain combines TRBV6-6 with TRBJ2-1, with 7 bases aligning to TRBD2. The CDR3 loop spans 15 amino acids. Germline CDR1 and CDR2: MNHNY and SVGAGI (reference sequence). Trimming at V came to 2 bases and at J to 7 bases, leaving 8 bases not matched to a gene. CDR3 loop: CASSYGTMGKNEQFF. CDR3 in DNA: TGTGCCAGCAGTTACGGGACTATGGGGAAGAATGAGCAGTTCTTC.

For the CDR3, the DNA is TGTGCCAGCAGTTTCGAGTTAGGCTACACCTTC. This translates into CASSFELGYTF. V gene TRBV12-3 or TRBV12-4 combines with J gene TRBJ1-2, with no clear D. The CDR3 totals 11 residues. Trimming cost V 3 bases and J 8 bases, with 7 bases left between them.

This clone was detected once. The chain uses TRBV4-1 and TRBJ2-7; possible D gene TRBD2, 7 bases. V gave up 0 bases and J gave up 1 base, with 13 bases separating them. Germline loops: CDR1 MGHRA, CDR2 YSYEKL. This CDR3 region has 16 residues. CDR3 in DNA: TGCGCCAGCAGCCAAGATAGGGGGGGTGGATCCTACGAGCAGTACTTC. Protein product: CASSQDRGGGSYEQYF.

This clone was seen a handful of times. The chain recombines TRBV6-2 or TRBV6-3 with TRBJ1-5; 7 positions match TRBD1. V shed 6 bases, J shed 4 bases, and the junction held 9 bases outside the gene matches. Germline V gene data show CDR1 as MNHEY and CDR2 as SVGEGT. The CDR3 is 15 amino acids. CDR3 protein: CASSANRGRNQPQHF. DNA for the CDR3: TGTGCCAGCAGCGCCAACAGGGGCCGTAATCAGCCCCAGCATTTT.

This clone has a handful of counts. This sequence joins TRBV4-2 and TRBJ1-2; 8 bases line up with TRBD1. The germline V gene has CDR1 LGHNA and CDR2 YNFKEQ. V dropped 0 bases and J dropped 1; count of bases not matched to a gene: 4. The CDR3 is 16 amino acids. The CDR3: CASSQEPDRVNYGYTF. DNA of the CDR3: TGTGCCAGCAGCCAAGAGCCGGACAGGGTTAACTATGGCTACACCTTC.

This chain links TRBV7-6 with TRBJ1-2; 9 nucleotides align to TRBD1. The germline CDR1 and CDR2 sequences are SGHVS and FNYEAQ. This CDR3 has 13 residues. V was pared by 5 bases and J by 6 bases, with 4 bases of the junction left unmatched. The CDR3 DNA is TGTGCCAGCAGCCTCCGGACAGGGGATGGCTACACCTTC. Its translation is CASSLRTGDGYTF.

The chain couples TRBV11-2 to TRBJ1-6, with no clear D. Germline CDR1 reads SGHAT; CDR2 reads FQNNGV. The V end was cut by 0 bases, the J end by 6 bases, with 9 bases between. The CDR3 runs 15 residues. The CDR3 region is CASSLDPSGNSPLHF. Written as DNA, the CDR3 is TGTGCCAGCAGCTTAGACCCCTCGGGTAATTCACCCCTCCACTTT.

The CDR3 coding sequence is TGTGCCAGCACCCCCATTCAGGGACTAATCTCCTACGAGCAGTACTTC. As protein: CASTPIQGLISYEQYF. The chain links TRBV11-3 to TRBJ2-7, with TRBD2 matching over 7 bases. Germline V CDR1 and CDR2: SGHNT, YENEEA. The CDR3 length is 16 residues. The J segment lost 0 bases and the V segment lost 7 bases, leaving 12 bases of the junction unmatched.

The V call is TRBV4-1, the J call TRBJ1-2, with no clear D. There are 15 residues in the CDR3. The V gene lost 2 bases and the J gene lost 4 bases, with 14 bases spanning the gap. Germline V gene lookup returns CDR1 MGHRA and CDR2 YSYEKL. The CDR3 DNA follows: TGCGCCAGCAGCCAATCCCGTTCCCTCAGCTATGGCTACACCTTC. Protein: CASSQSRSLSYGYTF.

J is TRBJ2-7 and V is TRBV3-1 (or the pseudogene TRBV3-2), with 7 bases fitting TRBD1. There are 18 residues in the CDR3. Germline lookup yields CDR1 LGHDT and CDR2 YNNKEL (reference sequence). With V trimmed by 1 base and J by 3 bases, 15 bases remained unmatched. The CDR3 reads CASSQAQINRGGFYEQYF. CDR3 nucleotides: TGTGCCAGCAGCCAAGCTCAGATAAACAGGGGCGGTTTCTACGAGCAGTACTTC.

CDR3 loop: CASSTRTGEKLFF. The CDR3 DNA follows: TGTGCCAGCAGCACAAGGACGGGAGAAAAACTGTTTTTT. J is TRBJ1-4 and V is TRBV7-9, with D unresolved. CDR1 is SEHNR and CDR2 is FQNEAQ in the germline V gene (reference sequence). V lost 5 bases and J 8 bases, leaving 12 bases between the germline ends. The CDR3 is 13 residues long.

The chain couples TRBV5-1 to TRBJ2-7; tentatively, D is TRBD1 (6 bases). Trimming removed 4 bases from V and 4 bases from J, with 18 bases in between. Germline CDR1 SGHRS, CDR2 YFSETQ. This CDR3 has 15 amino acids. CDR3 DNA: TGCGCCAGCAGCCCCGCCCCGGGACAAGAGTACGAGCAGTACTTC. It translates to CASSPAPGQEYEQYF.

The chain combines TRBV15 with TRBJ2-6; 9 positions agree with TRBD1. Trimming removed 5 bases from V and 4 bases from J; junction bases left unmatched: 12. Germline CDR1 and CDR2: LNHNV and YYDKDF (reference sequence). This CDR3 contains 18 residues. DNA of the CDR3: TGTGCCACCAGCGGTCGGGGACAGGGCCTTCCAGGGGCCAACGTCCTGACTTTC. Protein: CATSGRGQGLPGANVLTF.

V gene TRBV6-5 combines with J gene TRBJ1-4, with 7 nucleotides matching TRBD1. This CDR3 is 14 amino acids long. Trimming took 6 bases from V and 7 from J; bases not matched to a gene: 8. The germline CDR1 and CDR2 sequences are MNHEY and SVGAGI. The CDR3 spells CASRPQGSGEKLFF. In DNA form, the CDR3 reads TGTGCCAGCAGGCCACAGGGGTCGGGTGAAAAACTGTTTTTT.

The CDR3 is CATSEPTGGNTIYF. In DNA, the CDR3 is TGTGCCACCAGTGAACCGACAGGGGGAAACACCATATATTTT. V gene TRBV24-1 combines with J gene TRBJ1-3, with 7 positions matching TRBD1. Germline assignment: CDR1 KGHDR and CDR2 SFDVKD. V shed 4 bases and J 4 bases; nucleotides not matched to a gene: 3. The CDR3 covers 14 residues.

This clone was recorded only once. This chain connects TRBV4-2 to TRBJ1-4, with TRBD1 identical over 8 bases. There are 15 residues in the CDR3. Germline CDR1 is LGHNA and CDR2 is YNFKEQ. Germline trimming cut 2 bases from V and 2 bases from J; bases unmatched to any gene: 1. CDR3 protein: CASSQRQGTNEKLFF. The DNA for the CDR3 is TGTGCCAGCAGCCAAAGACAGGGGACTAATGAAAAACTGTTTTTT.

The chain links TRBV7-9 to TRBJ1-1; D gene unclear. Per the germline V gene, CDR1 is SEHNR and CDR2 is FQNEAQ (reference sequence). V was shortened by 1 base and J by 2 bases, with 8 bases between the two germline ends. This CDR3 is 14 amino acids long. CDR3 in DNA: TGTGCCAGCAGCTTAGAACAGATCAACACTGAAGCTTTCTTT. The encoded protein is CASSLEQINTEAFF.

V usage is TRBV7-9 and J usage is TRBJ1-6; D is ambiguous. The CDR3 spans 14 residues. Germline values: CDR1 SEHNR, CDR2 FQNEAQ (reference sequence). V lost 1 base and J lost 7, with 8 bases in between. The CDR3 spells CASSLGGRNSPLHF. The CDR3 DNA reads as TGTGCCAGCAGCTTAGGAGGGAGGAATTCACCCCTCCACTTT.